One sample yielded the 31 T cell receptor beta chains listed below, sequenced in a study of response to subunit inactivated influenza vaccine. A single record per CDR3 protein comes from TCRdb applying MiXCR to the RT-PCR reads. The data contain 200,000 to 300,000 distinct CDR3 sequences, 12% of them singletons. The source was non-naive T cells sorted from PBMCs, collected about 14 days before vaccination. The receptor set was obtained from a man aged 50 or older who received an inactivated influenza vaccine.

The chain joins TRBV4-3 to TRBJ2-5; D may correspond to TRBD1 or TRBD2 (6 bases each). The germline V gene has CDR1 LGHNA and CDR2 YSLEER. Trimming removed 0 bases at V and 5 bases at J, with 19 bases between. The CDR3 sequence is 17 residues long. The CDR3 region has the DNA TGCGCCAGCAGCCAAGAATTCTCGTCGACAGGAGGGGAGACCCAGTACTTC. Its protein is CASSQEFSSTGGETQYF.

This sequence joins TRBV24-1 and TRBJ2-3; 9 bases are shared with TRBD1. The V segment lost 4 bases and the J segment 0 bases; nucleotides outside the gene matches: 4. There are 16 residues in the CDR3. The germline V gene has CDR1 KGHDR and CDR2 SFDVKD. CDR3 sequence: CATSDNRGLSTDTQYF. The CDR3 DNA follows: TGTGCCACCAGTGACAACAGGGGGCTCAGCACAGATACGCAGTATTTT.

This clonotype turned up a few times. Germline is not matched at one junction end, which may reflect a read error. The chain has TRBV7-7 and TRBJ1-1; TRBD1 is a possible D gene (6 bases). Germline-derived CDR1 and CDR2 are SSHAT and FNYEAQ (reference sequence). The CDR3 contains 17 residues. The CDR3 DNA follows: TGTGCTAGCAGCTTCTTCTTCAGGGGATCGGAGAACACTGAAGCTTTCTTT. It translates to CASSFFFRGSENTEAFF.

In this sample, this clonotype turned up many times. This chain uses TRBV24-1 with TRBJ2-2; D not resolved. Germline V CDR1 and CDR2: KGHDR, SFDVKD. Trimming removed 8 bases at V and 7 bases at J, with 10 bases between. CDR3 length: 12 amino acids. Written as DNA, the CDR3 is TGTGCCACCACTACCTTAGGCGGGGAGCTGTTTTTT. As protein: CATTTLGGELFF.

This clonotype was detected many times. The rearrangement uses TRBV4-1 and TRBJ1-4; 10 bases map to TRBD1. CDR1 and CDR2 from the germline V gene are MGHRA and YSYEKL. The CDR3 runs 15 residues. Trimming at V came to 4 bases and at J to 8 bases, leaving 7 bases not matched to a gene. The DNA of the CDR3 is TGCGCCAGCAGCCCCCGGGACAGGGGAGGGGAAAAACTGTTTTTT. It is translated as CASSPRDRGGEKLFF.

This clonotype turned up a few times. The V gene is TRBV7-2, the J gene TRBJ2-1; 7 positions agree with TRBD1. V shed 4 bases and J 1 base; nucleotides not matched to a gene: 4. CDR1 is SGHTA and CDR2 is FQGNSA in the germline V gene. CDR3 length equals 15 residues. The CDR3 coding sequence is TGTGCCAGCAGCTCGGACAGGACGTCCTACAATGAGCAGTTCTTC. Translation gives CASSSDRTSYNEQFF.

This clonotype has only a few counts. The chain is built from TRBV6-1 and TRBJ1-3, with 11 bases fitting TRBD1. The CDR3 has 15 residues. CDR1 is MNHNS and CDR2 is SASEGT in the germline V gene. Trimming at V came to 6 bases and at J to 4 bases, leaving 5 bases not matched to a gene. CDR3 amino acids: CASSPGTGGGNTIYF. CDR3 sequence (DNA): TGTGCCAGCAGCCCTGGGACAGGGGGAGGAAACACCATATATTTT.

This clonotype was picked up many times. The rearrangement links TRBV12-3 or TRBV12-4 to TRBJ2-5, with D possibly TRBD2 on 5 matching bases. V lost 4 bases, J lost 1 base, and 10 bases lay in between. The length of the CDR3 is 14 residues. DNA for the CDR3: TGTGCCAGCAGTTCCGGACTCACCCAAGAGACCCAGTACTTC. This encodes CASSSGLTQETQYF.

V is TRBV15 and J is TRBJ2-1; D might be TRBD1 (6 bases). The CDR3 spans 16 residues. Per germline, CDR1 LNHNV and CDR2 YYDKDF (reference sequence). Trimming took off 3 bases at V and 0 bases at J, with 12 bases between the two ends. The DNA for the CDR3 is TGTGCCACCAGCAGCAACAGGGTTACCTCCTACAATGAGCAGTTCTTC. Its protein product is CATSSNRVTSYNEQFF.

This clonotype was detected only a few times. The V and J genes are TRBV3-1 and TRBJ1-2; 8 positions agree with TRBD1. This CDR3 contains 15 residues. Germline V gene sequence: CDR1 LGHDT, CDR2 YNNKEL (reference sequence). Trimming cost V 3 bases and J 6 bases; bases outside gene matches: 9. In DNA form, the CDR3 reads TGTGCCAGCAGCCACCACGACAGGGGCCGGAATGGCTACACCTTC. This gives the protein CASSHHDRGRNGYTF.

The V and J genes are TRBV28 and TRBJ1-2; D is unclear. Germline CDR1 MDHEN, CDR2 SYDVKM. The CDR3 covers 13 residues. The germline V and J ends were trimmed by 4 bases and 7 bases, with 13 bases remaining between them. The CDR3 is CASSSPGRRGYTF. CDR3 nucleotide sequence: TGTGCCAGCAGTTCGCCGGGCCGCCGTGGCTACACCTTC.

Only a few counts were recorded for this clonotype. This rearrangement joins TRBV20-1 to TRBJ1-5; D unresolved. This CDR3 comprises 14 residues. Germline CDR1 reads DFQATT; CDR2 reads SNEGSKA (reference sequence). Trimming took 6 bases from V and 1 from J, leaving 13 bases between them. CDR3 residues: CSAPRSGSNQPQHF. The CDR3 DNA reads as TGCAGTGCACCGAGATCGGGAAGCAATCAGCCCCAGCATTTT.

This clonotype was recorded a few times. The V call is TRBV20-1, the J call TRBJ2-3, with TRBD2 matching over 11 bases. The ends lost 6 bases at V and 1 base at J; junction bases unmatched: 3. The germline V gene encodes CDR1 DFQATT and CDR2 SNEGSKA (reference sequence). This CDR3 is built from 14 residues. CDR3: CSAKTSGGTDTQYF. The CDR3 nucleotides are TGCAGTGCCAAGACTAGCGGGGGCACAGATACGCAGTATTTT.

V usage is TRBV5-1 and J usage is TRBJ2-3; 8 bases line up with TRBD1. The germline gives CDR1 SGHRS, CDR2 YFSETQ. The CDR3 has 15 residues. With V trimmed by 4 bases and J by 3 bases, 7 bases remained unmatched. CDR3 nucleotide sequence: TGCGCCAGCAGCGCGGACAGGGAGAGAACAGATACGCAGTATTTT. It specifies CASSADRERTDTQYF.

A few counts support this clonotype. This chain connects TRBV2 to TRBJ2-7, with TRBD1 matching 7 bases. V lost 6 bases and J lost 6; bases outside the gene matches: 8. Germline assignment: CDR1 SNHLY and CDR2 FYNNEI. The CDR3 sequence is 13 residues long. The CDR3 nucleotides are TGTGCCAGCAGCTACGACAGGGCTCTCGAGCAGTACTTC. It codes for CASSYDRALEQYF. The full variable domain, its missing parts supplied by reference TRBV2 and TRBJ2-7, is EPEVTQTPSHQVTQMGQEVILRCVPISNHLYFYWYRQILGQKVEFLVSFYNNEISEKSEIFDDQFSVERPDGSNFTLKIRSTKLEDSAMYFCASSYDRALEQYFGPGTRLTVT.

At least ten counts were recorded for this clonotype. CDR3 in DNA: TGTGCCAGCACCCCTGACGGGGACAATCAGCCCCAGCATTTT. As protein: CASTPDGDNQPQHF. This sequence joins TRBV6-5 and TRBJ1-5, with no clear D. There are 14 residues in the CDR3. Germline V gene lookup returns CDR1 MNHEY and CDR2 SVGAGI. V lost 7 bases, J lost 3 bases, and 13 bases lay in between.

This clonotype has more than one count but fewer than ten. The CDR3 DNA reads as TGCGCCAGCGCTACAGGGAGCTCCTACAATGAGCAGTTCTTC. This codes for CASATGSSYNEQFF. The chain is built from TRBV10-2 and TRBJ2-1; D possibly corresponds to TRBD1 (6 bases). Trimming took off 8 bases at V and 0 bases at J, with 11 bases between the two ends. The CDR3 covers 14 residues. Germline values: CDR1 WSHSY, CDR2 SAAADI.

The gene calls are TRBV12-3 or TRBV12-4 and TRBJ2-1; 11 bases agree with TRBD2. The CDR3 runs to 15 residues. With 6 bases clipped from V and 6 bases from J, the junction kept 7 bases outside the gene matches. In nucleotides, the CDR3 is TGTGCCAGCAGAGAACTAGCGGGGGTGCTCAATGAGCAGTTCTTC. Translated: CASRELAGVLNEQFF.

This clonotype appeared a few times. This chain links TRBV12-5 with TRBJ1-1, with 7 bases fitting TRBD1. The CDR3 runs to 16 residues. V was clipped by 1 base and J by 5 bases; unmatched bases: 10. In germline, CDR1 is LGHNT, CDR2 FRNRAP. The CDR3 reads CASGLGRQGLGTEAFF. DNA of the CDR3: TGTGCTAGTGGTTTGGGAAGACAGGGTTTAGGAACTGAAGCTTTCTTT.

CDR3 sequence (DNA): TGTGCCAGCAGTTACTCTGGAGTTTGGGGTGAAGCTTTCTTT. This translates into CASSYSGVWGEAFF. The V call is TRBV6-5, the J call TRBJ1-1; D gene unclear. The CDR3 totals 14 residues. Looked up from germline, CDR1 is MNHEY and CDR2 is SVGAGI. The V end was cut by 0 bases, the J end by 7 bases, with 12 bases between.

The genes are TRBV7-2 and TRBJ2-5, with TRBD2 matching over 12 bases. Germline lookup yields CDR1 SGHTA and CDR2 FQGNSA. This CDR3 is 17 amino acids long. The ends lost 5 bases at V and 5 bases at J; junction bases unmatched: 12. CDR3 sequence: CASSSPSGGAIGETQYF. Written as DNA, the CDR3 is TGTGCCAGCAGCAGCCCTAGCGGGGGGGCGATTGGGGAGACCCAGTACTTC.

This clonotype was picked up many times. This chain joins TRBV7-8 and TRBJ2-7, with D possibly being TRBD2 (6 bases). CDR1 and CDR2 (germline): SGHVS, FQNEAQ. Trimming removed 4 bases at V and 1 base at J, with 11 bases between. CDR3 length equals 14 residues. CDR3 sequence (DNA): TGTGCCAGCAGCTATGGGACTGCGTCCTACGAGCAGTACTTC. Its translation is CASSYGTASYEQYF.

The chain couples TRBV12-3 or TRBV12-4 to TRBJ1-6; tentative D call: TRBD1 (6 bases). Trimming cost V 5 bases and J 7 bases, with 18 bases left between them. The length of the CDR3 is 16 residues. This CDR3 reads CASSPYLTGGNSPLHF. CDR3 in DNA: TGTGCCAGCAGTCCTTACCTGACAGGCGGGAATTCACCCCTCCACTTT.

This clonotype was counted only a few times. This chain connects TRBV29-1 to TRBJ1-5, with a weak D call TRBD1 (5 bases). V lost 4 bases, J lost 7 bases, and 11 bases lay in between. Germline assignment: CDR1 SQVTM and CDR2 ANQGSEA. This CDR3 has 12 amino acids. This CDR3 reads CSVGGVGQPQHF. CDR3 DNA: TGCAGCGTTGGAGGGGTAGGGCAGCCCCAGCATTTT.

Ten or more counts support this clonotype. The chain combines TRBV7-8 with TRBJ2-4; perhaps TRBD1 as D (6 bases). CDR1 is SGHVS and CDR2 is FQNEAQ in the germline V gene. The CDR3 is 15 residues long. The V gene lost 5 bases and the J gene lost 6 bases, with 17 bases spanning the gap. This CDR3 reads CASSPNRARGNIQYF. The DNA of the CDR3 is TGTGCCAGCAGCCCCAACAGGGCTAGGGGAAACATTCAGTACTTC.

This clonotype showed up just a few times. J is TRBJ2-1 and V is TRBV20-1, with 9 nucleotides matching TRBD2. This CDR3 region has 15 residues. Unmatched junction bases numbered 12, after V lost 5 bases and J lost 7 bases. Germline CDR1 reads DFQATT; CDR2 reads SNEGSKA (reference sequence). CDR3 nucleotides: TGCAGTGCTCGAGCCGGGACTAGCAGGTCAAATGAGCAGTTCTTC. Its translation is CSARAGTSRSNEQFF.

This clonotype occurred a few times. V usage is TRBV5-1 and J usage is TRBJ2-1; TRBD2 aligns across 10 bases. CDR1 SGHRS and CDR2 YFSETQ come from the germline V gene. This CDR3 comprises 15 residues. V shed 3 bases and J 4 bases; nucleotides not matched to a gene: 4. CDR3 bases: TGCGCCAGCAGCTCCACTAGCGGGAAGTACAATGAGCAGTTCTTC. This codes for CASSSTSGKYNEQFF.

The chain recombines TRBV5-1 with TRBJ1-6, with 7 bases fitting TRBD1. Looked up from germline, CDR1 is SGHRS and CDR2 is YFSETQ. There are 14 residues in the CDR3. V lost 2 bases, J lost 7 bases, and 3 bases stayed unmatched. The chain's CDR3 is CASSFTGDNSPLHF. CDR3 sequence (DNA): TGCGCCAGCAGCTTCACAGGGGACAATTCACCCCTCCACTTT.

This clonotype was detected ten times or more. This CDR3 is CASSSQGSGNTIYF. CDR3 bases: TGCGCCAGCAGCTCACAGGGCTCTGGAAACACCATATATTTT. V usage is TRBV5-1 and J usage is TRBJ1-3; weak D call: TRBD1 (6 bases). V dropped 3 bases and J dropped 0 bases, with 7 bases sitting between them. Looked up from germline, CDR1 is SGHRS and CDR2 is YFSETQ. The CDR3 runs to 14 residues. Looking up the rest from reference TRBV5-1 and TRBJ1-3 gives the full variable domain: KAGVTQTPRYLIKTRGQQVTLSCSPISGHRSVSWYQQTPGQGLQFLFEYFSETQRNKGNFPGRFSGRQFSNSRSEMNVSTLELGDSALYLCASSSQGSGNTIYFGEGSWLTVV.

This CDR3 reads CASSYVAGSSYNEQFF. In nucleotides, the CDR3 is TGTGCCAGCAGTTACGTTGCGGGGAGCTCCTACAATGAGCAGTTCTTC. The chain recombines TRBV6-2 or TRBV6-3 with TRBJ2-1; the D gene is possibly TRBD2 (6 bases). The V and J ends lost 2 bases and 0 bases respectively, with 11 bases between them. This CDR3 is built from 16 residues. The germline V gene encodes CDR1 MNHEY and CDR2 SVGEGT.

The chain links TRBV5-5 to TRBJ1-1, with 9 bases matching TRBD1. CDR3 length: 15 amino acids. The V gene end was trimmed by 3 bases and the J gene end by 4 bases; junction bases not matched to a gene: 7. Germline assignment: CDR1 SGHKS and CDR2 YYEKEE (reference sequence). DNA for the CDR3: TGTGCCAGCAGCTCGCTACAGGGGGCGCGCACTGAAGCTTTCTTT. This translates into CASSSLQGARTEAFF. Combining the CDR3 with reference TRBV5-5 and TRBJ1-1 gives the whole variable domain DAGVTQSPTHLIKTRGQQVTLRCSPISGHKSVSWYQQVLGQGPQFIFQYYEKEERGRGNFPDRFSARQFPNYSSELNVNALLLGDSALYLCASSSLQGARTEAFFGQGTRLTVV.